These 32 T cell receptor beta chains came from one sample sequenced in a study of blood T cell repertoires in COVID-19. Data came from immunoSEQ multiplex PCR; TCRdb stores just in-frame clones and leaves some out. Here the sample spans 150,000 to 200,000 clones, approximately 85% being singletons. The sample taken for sequencing was peripheral blood. Receptors originate from a woman aged 55-69 years with acute or convalescent COVID-19.

This clone was observed a few times. The J gene is TRBJ1-1, the V gene TRBV3-1 (or the pseudogene TRBV3-2); D is perhaps TRBD1 (6 bases). The CDR3 consists of 16 residues. Germline V gene lookup returns CDR1 LGHDT and CDR2 YNNKEL (reference sequence). V shed 4 bases and J shed 1 base, with 16 bases lying between them. For the CDR3, the DNA is TGTGCCAGCAGCCCCCAGTCGCGGACAGCGAACACTGAAGCTTTCTTT. It specifies CASSPQSRTANTEAFF.

This chain joins TRBV3-1 (or the pseudogene TRBV3-2) and TRBJ1-3; no firm D call. The CDR3 contains 15 residues. The ends were cut back, 5 bases at V and 2 bases at J, with 13 bases in the middle. Germline lookup yields CDR1 LGHDT and CDR2 YNNKEL (reference sequence). In DNA, the CDR3 is TGTGCCAGCAGCTTGACCCCCGAGGCTGGAAACACCATATATTTT. Protein: CASSLTPEAGNTIYF.

V usage is TRBV5-4 and J usage is TRBJ1-1, with D perhaps TRBD1 (6 bases). Trimming took 2 bases from V and 3 from J, leaving 11 bases between them. The CDR3 is 14 amino acids. From germline, CDR1 is SGHNT and CDR2 YYREEE (reference sequence). In DNA form, the CDR3 reads TGTGCCAGCAGCTTTAGGGGGGGCTACACTGAAGCTTTCTTT. Translation gives CASSFRGGYTEAFF.

The chain recombines TRBV5-1 with TRBJ2-5; TRBD2 aligns across 11 bases. The J segment lost 8 bases and the V segment lost 0 bases, leaving 3 bases of the junction unmatched. This CDR3 region has 14 residues. CDR1 and CDR2 from the germline V gene are SGHRS and YFSETQ. The CDR3 nucleotides read TGCGCCAGCAGCTTGGCGGGGACTAGCGGTACCCAGTACTTC. Translation: CASSLAGTSGTQYF.

The genes are TRBV6-1 and TRBJ1-5; 8 positions agree with TRBD1. Germline V gene data show CDR1 as MNHNS and CDR2 as SASEGT. Trimming cost V 3 bases and J 3 bases; bases outside gene matches: 10. The CDR3 runs 17 residues. In DNA form, the CDR3 reads TGTGCCAGCAGTGATGCCCTCGGGACAGGTTTCAATCAGCCCCAGCATTTT. Protein sequence: CASSDALGTGFNQPQHF.

This clone is deemed medium-sized. The chain combines TRBV20-1 with TRBJ2-1; D remains ambiguous. Germline V gene sequence: CDR1 DFQATT, CDR2 SNEGSKA (reference sequence). Trimming cost V 5 bases and J 3 bases, with 5 bases left between them. CDR3 size: 11 residues. CDR3 nucleotide sequence: TGCAGTGCTCACAACTACAATGAGCAGTTCTTC. As protein: CSAHNYNEQFF.

V and J are TRBV15 and TRBJ2-3, with 9 bases matching TRBD1. Looked up from germline, CDR1 is LNHNV and CDR2 is YYDKDF (reference sequence). Trimming at V came to 0 bases and at J to 0 bases, leaving 1 base not matched to a gene. This CDR3 has 16 amino acids. The CDR3 loop is CATSREGQGSTDTQYF. As DNA, the CDR3 is TGTGCCACCAGCAGAGAAGGACAGGGGAGCACAGATACGCAGTATTTT.

This chain links TRBV6-5 with TRBJ2-3; 8 bases are shared with TRBD1. This CDR3 has 16 residues. The trim removed 2 bases at V and 6 bases at J, leaving 10 bases unmatched. CDR1 is MNHEY, CDR2 SVGAGI, per germline. The CDR3 nucleotides read TGTGCCAGCAGTTACCGGGGACAGGCAGTGGGGGATACGCAGTATTTT. Translated: CASSYRGQAVGDTQYF.

The genes are TRBV19 and TRBJ2-5; 7 nucleotides match TRBD2. This CDR3 spans 13 amino acids. The V gene end was trimmed by 1 base and the J gene end by 7 bases; junction bases not matched to a gene: 3. The V gene's germline CDR1 is LNHDA and CDR2 SQIVND (reference sequence). The CDR3 here is CASSIAWGGTQYF. The CDR3 bases are TGTGCCAGTAGTATAGCCTGGGGGGGGACCCAGTACTTC.

The chain links TRBV2 to TRBJ2-7; possibly TRBD1 for D (6 bases). The ends were cut back, 6 bases at V and 0 bases at J, with 15 bases in the middle. Germline V lookup: CDR1 SNHLY, CDR2 FYNNEI. This CDR3 spans 15 amino acids. In nucleotides, the CDR3 is TGTGCCAGCAGACCCGACAGGTACCCCTCCTACGAGCAGTACTTC. This encodes CASRPDRYPSYEQYF.

This clone was observed a few times. The chain recombines TRBV28 with TRBJ1-1; no firm D call. CDR1 is MDHEN and CDR2 is SYDVKM in the germline V gene. The CDR3 runs to 12 residues. The V and J ends lost 2 bases and 6 bases respectively, with 7 bases between them. Written as DNA, the CDR3 is TGTGCCAGCAGTTTACAGCAGGCTGAAGCTTTCTTT. It translates to CASSLQQAEAFF.

As DNA, the CDR3 is TGTGCCAGCAGGCCCCTACAGGGGACGGACGAAAAACTGTTTTTT. Its protein product is CASRPLQGTDEKLFF. The genes are TRBV27 and TRBJ1-4; 7 bases line up with TRBD1. The CDR3 runs to 15 residues. Germline CDR1 reads MNHEY; CDR2 reads SMNVEV (reference sequence). The V gene end was trimmed by 6 bases and the J gene end by 8 bases; junction bases not matched to a gene: 12.

CDR3 protein: CSVARAGNTNEQFF. CDR3 sequence (DNA): TGCAGCGTGGCCCGAGCGGGAAATACCAATGAGCAGTTCTTC. The J gene is TRBJ2-1, the V gene TRBV29-1, with 7 nucleotides matching TRBD2. V lost 6 bases to trimming and J lost 6 bases; unmatched junction nucleotides: 11. Germline loops: CDR1 SQVTM, CDR2 ANQGSEA. The CDR3 runs 14 residues.

The chain is built from TRBV2 and TRBJ1-6, with a tentative D call TRBD1 (5 bases). The CDR3 consists of 14 residues. V was clipped by 11 bases and J by 2 bases, with 13 bases between them. Germline V CDR1 and CDR2: SNHLY, FYNNEI. The CDR3 coding sequence is TGTGCCTCCCTCCCGGGGGCCTATAATTCACCCCTCCACTTT. Amino acids: CASLPGAYNSPLHF.

J is TRBJ2-7 and V is TRBV30, with D perhaps matching TRBD2 (6 bases). This CDR3 is built from 15 residues. V dropped 2 bases and J dropped 6 bases, with 20 bases sitting between them. The germline gives CDR1 GTSNPN, CDR2 SVGIG (reference sequence). The CDR3 here is CAWSSKGLVSAEQYV. For the CDR3, the DNA is TGTGCCTGGAGTTCAAAGGGACTGGTTTCGGCCGAGCAGTACGTC.

The chain uses TRBV28 and TRBJ2-6, with D hard to call. The germline V and J ends were trimmed by 3 bases and 1 base, with 10 bases remaining between them. CDR3 length: 16 residues. The germline V gene has CDR1 MDHEN and CDR2 SYDVKM. CDR3 region: CASSLPLTSGANVLTF. The CDR3, as DNA: TGTGCCAGCAGTTTGCCCCTGACATCTGGGGCCAACGTCCTGACTTTC.

The chain uses TRBV30 and TRBJ1-4, with D unclear. The V gene's germline CDR1 is GTSNPN and CDR2 SVGIG (reference sequence). V lost 2 bases to trimming and J lost 4 bases, with 8 bases between them. The CDR3 spans 13 residues. CDR3 residues: CAWSRGSNEKLFF. CDR3 nucleotides: TGTGCCTGGAGTCGCGGGAGTAATGAAAAACTGTTTTTT.

V usage is TRBV10-1 and J usage is TRBJ2-1, with TRBD2 matching 10 bases. The CDR3 length is 17 residues. CDR1 and CDR2 from the germline V gene are WNHNN and SYGVQD (reference sequence). The junction had 10 bases not matched to a gene; V was cut back by 3 bases and J by 5 bases. The chain's CDR3 is CASSDLAGVKENNEQFF. In DNA, the CDR3 is TGCGCCAGCAGTGACCTAGCGGGAGTGAAGGAAAACAATGAGCAGTTCTTC.

The chain uses TRBV30 and TRBJ1-3; D perhaps matches TRBD1 (5 bases). CDR3 length equals 13 residues. V lost 2 bases and J lost 7, with 12 bases in between. Looked up from germline, CDR1 is GTSNPN and CDR2 is SVGIG (reference sequence). Here the CDR3 reads CAWSRSRGNTIYF. In DNA, the CDR3 is TGTGCCTGGAGTCGATCCCGGGGGAACACCATATATTTT.

This chain connects TRBV18 to TRBJ1-4, with 7 nucleotides matching TRBD1. Trimming cost V 6 bases and J 4 bases; bases outside gene matches: 8. Germline V gene lookup returns CDR1 KGHSH and CDR2 LQKENI. The CDR3 has 15 residues. CDR3 in DNA: TGTGCCAGCTCGCGGTCGACAGGGTATAATGAAAAACTGTTTTTT. The encoded protein is CASSRSTGYNEKLFF. Drawing the rest from reference TRBV18 and TRBJ1-4, the complete variable domain is NAGVMQNPRHLVRRRGQEARLRCSPMKGHSHVYWYRQLPEEGLKFMVYLQKENIIDESGMPKERFSAEFPKEGPSILRIQQVVRGDSAAYFCASSRSTGYNEKLFFGSGTQLSVL.

On this clone: Within the sample, other DNA sequences also encode this same CDR3. The J gene is TRBJ1-6, the V gene TRBV6-5, with D perhaps matching TRBD1 (6 bases). The CDR3 has 14 amino acids. Trimming cost V 5 bases and J 7 bases, with 12 bases left between them. Germline V gene lookup returns CDR1 MNHEY and CDR2 SVGAGI. The chain's CDR3 is CASSLQGGNSPLHF. The CDR3 region has the DNA TGTGCCAGCAGTCTACAGGGCGGGAATTCACCCCTCCACTTT.

The V gene is TRBV11-2, the J gene TRBJ1-2; possibly TRBD1 for D (6 bases). The CDR3 has 17 residues. The germline V gene has CDR1 SGHAT and CDR2 FQNNGV. V was cut by 4 bases and J by 7 bases, with 25 bases left in between. This CDR3 is CASSSLGRGTGIAGYTF. The CDR3 coding sequence is TGTGCCAGCAGCTCCCTGGGCCGGGGAACAGGGATCGCTGGCTACACCTTC. Full variable domain (rest looked up from reference TRBV11-2 and TRBJ1-2): EAGVAQSPRYKIIEKRQSVAFWCNPISGHATLYWYQQILGQGPKLLIQFQNNGVVDDSQLPKDRFSAERLKGVDSTLKIQPAKLEDSAVYLCASSSLGRGTGIAGYTFGSGTRLTVV.

V gene TRBV27 combines with J gene TRBJ1-2; 7 nucleotides line up with TRBD1. From germline, CDR1 is MNHEY and CDR2 SMNVEV (reference sequence). The CDR3 consists of 14 residues. Germline trimming cut 6 bases from V and 5 bases from J; bases unmatched to any gene: 9. CDR3 in DNA: TGTGCCAGCAGCTCCTCAGGGGGTGGGTATGGCTACACCTTC. Translation: CASSSSGGGYGYTF.

The chain couples TRBV7-6 to TRBJ1-5; TRBD1 agrees at 10 bases. V lost 5 bases and J lost 1; bases outside the gene matches: 5. This CDR3 spans 16 amino acids. Germline V CDR1 and CDR2: SGHVS, FNYEAQ. The DNA for the CDR3 is TGTGCCAGCAGCCCCGGACAGGGGGAAAGCAATCAGCCCCAGCATTTT. Amino acid sequence: CASSPGQGESNQPQHF.

The V call is TRBV28, the J call TRBJ1-3; 9 bases are shared with TRBD1. From germline, CDR1 is MDHEN and CDR2 SYDVKM. The CDR3 extends over 16 amino acids. The trim removed 7 bases at V and 4 bases at J, leaving 11 bases unmatched. CDR3 sequence reads: CASIKPQGAPGNTIYF. The CDR3 DNA sequence: TGTGCCAGCATTAAACCACAGGGGGCGCCCGGAAACACCATATATTTT.

This rearrangement joins TRBV7-3 to TRBJ2-2; D might be TRBD1 (6 bases). The length of the CDR3 is 14 residues. CDR1 SGHTA and CDR2 FQGTGA come from the germline V gene. The V end was cut by 5 bases, the J end by 3 bases, with 10 bases between. The CDR3 coding sequence is TGTGCCAGCAGCACAGGGCGCGACACCGGGGAGCTGTTTTTT. The encoded protein is CASSTGRDTGELFF.

The genes are TRBV7-9 and TRBJ2-7; 7 positions agree with TRBD2. CDR3 length: 15 amino acids. After removal of 4 bases from V and 1 base from J, the junction contained 7 bases not matched to a gene. Germline V gene lookup returns CDR1 SEHNR and CDR2 FQNEAQ (reference sequence). In DNA form, the CDR3 reads TGTGCCAGCAGCTCCCTGGGGGGGGGATCCTACGAGCAGTACGTC. Its protein product is CASSSLGGGSYEQYV.

The rearrangement joins TRBV9 to TRBJ2-2, with 8 bases lining up with TRBD2. The CDR3 consists of 16 residues. The germline gives CDR1 SGDLS, CDR2 YYNGEE. The V segment lost 3 bases and the J segment 0 bases; nucleotides outside the gene matches: 4. The CDR3 region has the DNA TGTGCCAGCAGCGCACGACTAGCGCCGAACACCGGGGAGCTGTTTTTT. The encoded protein is CASSARLAPNTGELFF.

This clone has only a few counts. V and J are TRBV5-1 and TRBJ1-1, with D possibly TRBD1 on 6 matching bases. Germline V CDR1 and CDR2: SGHRS, YFSETQ. The CDR3 has 15 residues. V dropped 5 bases and J dropped 0 bases, with 14 bases sitting between them. The CDR3 protein is CASSPGQTMNTEAFF. CDR3 nucleotides: TGCGCCAGCAGTCCGGGACAAACCATGAACACTGAAGCTTTCTTT.

This chain joins TRBV7-9 and TRBJ2-3; D remains ambiguous. The germline V gene has CDR1 SEHNR and CDR2 FQNEAQ (reference sequence). The CDR3 has 12 residues. Trimming pared 5 bases from V and 4 bases from J, leaving 7 bases between. The CDR3 region is CASSTSADTQYF. The CDR3 DNA reads TGTGCCAGCAGCACTTCCGCAGATACGCAGTATTTT.

The chain carries TRBV7-9 and TRBJ2-5; 10 bases align to TRBD2. V was clipped by 5 bases and J by 5 bases; unmatched bases: 5. The CDR3 is 14 residues long. The V gene's germline CDR1 is SEHNR and CDR2 FQNEAQ (reference sequence). The CDR3 here is CASSRLAGGETQYF. CDR3 DNA: TGTGCCAGCAGCCGACTAGCGGGCGGGGAGACCCAGTACTTC.

The chain combines TRBV3-1 (or the pseudogene TRBV3-2) with TRBJ2-1; 8 bases agree with TRBD1. This CDR3 spans 15 amino acids. CDR1 is LGHDT and CDR2 is YNNKEL in the germline V gene (reference sequence). Trimming removed 5 bases from V and 7 bases from J; junction bases left unmatched: 10. The chain's CDR3 is CASSTPGTGKNEQFF. CDR3 nucleotide sequence: TGTGCCAGCAGCACCCCCGGGACAGGAAAGAATGAGCAGTTCTTC.